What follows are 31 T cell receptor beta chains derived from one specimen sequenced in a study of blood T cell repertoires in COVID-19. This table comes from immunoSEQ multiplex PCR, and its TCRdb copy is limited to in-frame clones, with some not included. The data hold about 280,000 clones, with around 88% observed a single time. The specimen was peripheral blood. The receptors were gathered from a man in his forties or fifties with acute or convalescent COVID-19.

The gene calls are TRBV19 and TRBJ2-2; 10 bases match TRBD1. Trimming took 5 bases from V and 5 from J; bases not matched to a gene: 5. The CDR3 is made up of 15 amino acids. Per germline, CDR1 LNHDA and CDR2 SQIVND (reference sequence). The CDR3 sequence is CASSPWTGGTGELFF. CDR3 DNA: TGTGCCAGTAGTCCCTGGACAGGGGGGACCGGGGAGCTGTTTTTT.

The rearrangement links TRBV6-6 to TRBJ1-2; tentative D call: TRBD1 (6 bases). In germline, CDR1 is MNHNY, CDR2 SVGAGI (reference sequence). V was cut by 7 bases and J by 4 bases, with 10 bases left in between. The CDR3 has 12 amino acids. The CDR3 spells CASTMTGYGYTF. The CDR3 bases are TGTGCCAGCACCATGACAGGCTATGGCTACACCTTC.

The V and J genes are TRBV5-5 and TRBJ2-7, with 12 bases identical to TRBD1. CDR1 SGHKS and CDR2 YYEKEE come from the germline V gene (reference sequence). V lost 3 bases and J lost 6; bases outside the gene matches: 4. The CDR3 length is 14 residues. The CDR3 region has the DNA TGTGCCAGCAGCTCGGGACAGGGGGCATTCGAGCAGTACTTC. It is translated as CASSSGQGAFEQYF.

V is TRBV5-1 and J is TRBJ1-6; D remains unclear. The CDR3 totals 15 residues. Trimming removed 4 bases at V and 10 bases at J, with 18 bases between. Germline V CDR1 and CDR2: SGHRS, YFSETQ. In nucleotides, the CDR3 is TGCGCCAGCAGCCTCAGTGGACTAGGACGATCACCCCTCCACTTT. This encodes CASSLSGLGRSPLHF.

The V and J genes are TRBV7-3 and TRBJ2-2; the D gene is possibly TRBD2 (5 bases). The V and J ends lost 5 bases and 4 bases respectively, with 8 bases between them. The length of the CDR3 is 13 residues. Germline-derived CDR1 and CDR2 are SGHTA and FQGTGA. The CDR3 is CASSPTSTGELFF. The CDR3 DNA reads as TGTGCCAGCAGCCCTACTAGCACCGGGGAGCTGTTTTTT.

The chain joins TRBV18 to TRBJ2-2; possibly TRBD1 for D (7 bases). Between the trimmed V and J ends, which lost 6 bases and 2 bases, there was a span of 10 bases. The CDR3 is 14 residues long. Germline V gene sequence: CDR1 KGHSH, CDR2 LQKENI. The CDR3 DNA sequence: TGTGCCAGCTCGGAGGGGGCCAACACCGGGGAGCTGTTTTTT. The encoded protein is CASSEGANTGELFF. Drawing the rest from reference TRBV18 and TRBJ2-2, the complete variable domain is NAGVMQNPRHLVRRRGQEARLRCSPMKGHSHVYWYRQLPEEGLKFMVYLQKENIIDESGMPKERFSAEFPKEGPSILRIQQVVRGDSAAYFCASSEGANTGELFFGEGSRLTVL.

This CDR3 reads CASSFSGGEKLFF. The CDR3, as DNA: TGTGCCAGCAGTTTCTCAGGGGGCGAGAAGCTGTTTTTT. This rearrangement joins TRBV12-3 or TRBV12-4 to TRBJ2-2; 8 positions agree with TRBD1. V gave up 3 bases and J gave up 12 bases; unmatched junction bases: 6. The CDR3 covers 13 residues.

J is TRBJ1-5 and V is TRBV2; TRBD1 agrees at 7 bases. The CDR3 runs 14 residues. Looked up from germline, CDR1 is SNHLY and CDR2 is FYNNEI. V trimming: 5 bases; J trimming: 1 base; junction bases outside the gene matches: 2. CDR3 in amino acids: CASSLGGSNQPQHF. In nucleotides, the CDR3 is TGTGCCAGCAGTCTAGGGGGCAGCAATCAGCCCCAGCATTTT.

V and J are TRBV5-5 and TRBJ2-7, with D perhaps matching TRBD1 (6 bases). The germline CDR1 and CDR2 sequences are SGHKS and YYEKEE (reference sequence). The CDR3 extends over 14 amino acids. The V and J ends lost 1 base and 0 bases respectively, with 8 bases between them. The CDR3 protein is CASSLRGNSYEQYF. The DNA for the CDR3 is TGTGCCAGCAGCTTGAGGGGGAACTCCTACGAGCAGTACTTC.

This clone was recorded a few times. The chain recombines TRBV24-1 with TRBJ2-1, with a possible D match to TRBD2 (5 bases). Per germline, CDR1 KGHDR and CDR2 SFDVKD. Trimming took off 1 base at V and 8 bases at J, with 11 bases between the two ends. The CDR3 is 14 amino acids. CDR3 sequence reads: CATSDFGSGDEQFF. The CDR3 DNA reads TGTGCCACCAGTGATTTCGGAAGCGGCGATGAGCAGTTCTTC.

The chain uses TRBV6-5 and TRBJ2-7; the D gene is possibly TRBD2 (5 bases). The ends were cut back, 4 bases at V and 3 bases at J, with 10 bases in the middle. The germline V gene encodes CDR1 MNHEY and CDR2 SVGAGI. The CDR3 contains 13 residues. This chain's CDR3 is CASSSHGLYEQYF. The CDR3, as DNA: TGTGCCAGCAGTTCCCACGGACTCTACGAGCAGTACTTC.

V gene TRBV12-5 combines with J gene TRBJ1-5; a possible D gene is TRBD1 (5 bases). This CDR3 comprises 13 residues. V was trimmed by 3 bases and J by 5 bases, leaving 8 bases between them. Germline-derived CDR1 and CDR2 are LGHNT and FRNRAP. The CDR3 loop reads CASGLGGDQPQHF. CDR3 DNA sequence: TGTGCTAGTGGTTTAGGAGGGGATCAGCCCCAGCATTTT.

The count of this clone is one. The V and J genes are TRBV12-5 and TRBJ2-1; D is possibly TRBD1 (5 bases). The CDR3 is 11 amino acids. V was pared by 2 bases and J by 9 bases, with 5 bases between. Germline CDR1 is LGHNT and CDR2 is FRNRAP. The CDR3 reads CASGLRGEQFF. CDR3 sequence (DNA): TGTGCTAGTGGTTTGAGGGGTGAGCAGTTCTTC.

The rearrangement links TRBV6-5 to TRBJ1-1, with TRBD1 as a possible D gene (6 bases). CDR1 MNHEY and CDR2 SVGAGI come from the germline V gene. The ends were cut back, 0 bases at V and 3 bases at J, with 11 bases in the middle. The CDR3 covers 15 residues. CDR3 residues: CASSYSSRGDTEAFF. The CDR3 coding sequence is TGTGCCAGCAGTTACTCCTCCAGGGGTGACACTGAAGCTTTCTTT.

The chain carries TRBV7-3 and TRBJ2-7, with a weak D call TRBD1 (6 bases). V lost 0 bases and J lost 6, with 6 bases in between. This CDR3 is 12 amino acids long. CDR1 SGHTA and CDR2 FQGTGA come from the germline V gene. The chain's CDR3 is CASSLTQGEQYF. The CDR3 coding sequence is TGTGCCAGCAGCTTAACACAGGGCGAGCAGTACTTC.

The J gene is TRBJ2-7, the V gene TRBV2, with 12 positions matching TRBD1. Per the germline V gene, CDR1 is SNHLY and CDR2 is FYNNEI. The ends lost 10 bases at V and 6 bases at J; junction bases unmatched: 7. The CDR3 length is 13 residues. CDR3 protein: CAIWDRGLPEQYF. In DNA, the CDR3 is TGTGCCATCTGGGACAGGGGGCTTCCCGAGCAGTACTTC.

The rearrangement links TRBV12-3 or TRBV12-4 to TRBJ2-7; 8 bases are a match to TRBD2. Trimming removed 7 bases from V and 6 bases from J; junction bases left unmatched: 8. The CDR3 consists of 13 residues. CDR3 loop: CASNRRGGAEQYF. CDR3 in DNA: TGTGCCAGCAACCGACGGGGGGGTGCCGAGCAGTACTTC.

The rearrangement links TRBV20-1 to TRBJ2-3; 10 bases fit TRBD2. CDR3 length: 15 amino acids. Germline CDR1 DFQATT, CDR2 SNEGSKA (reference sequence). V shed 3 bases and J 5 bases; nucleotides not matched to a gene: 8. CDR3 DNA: TGCAGTGCTAGTTCGAGCGGGGGGGCTAGAGATACGCAGTATTTT. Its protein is CSASSSGGARDTQYF.

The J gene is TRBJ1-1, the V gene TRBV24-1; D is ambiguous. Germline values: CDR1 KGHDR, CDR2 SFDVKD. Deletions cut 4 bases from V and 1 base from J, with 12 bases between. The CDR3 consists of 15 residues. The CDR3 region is CATSETRSGNTEAFF. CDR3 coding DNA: TGTGCCACCAGTGAAACCCGATCCGGGAACACTGAAGCTTTCTTT.

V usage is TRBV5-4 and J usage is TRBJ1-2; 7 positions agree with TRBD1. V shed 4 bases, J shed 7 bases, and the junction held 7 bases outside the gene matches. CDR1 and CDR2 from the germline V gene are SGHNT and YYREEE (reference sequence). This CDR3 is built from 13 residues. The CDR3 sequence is CASSRGTVGGYTF. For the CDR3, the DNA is TGTGCCAGCAGCCGTGGGACAGTGGGTGGCTACACCTTC.

In DNA, the CDR3 is TGTGCCAGCAGCTTAAACGGGGGGCGAATTTATGAGCAGTTCTTC. Encoded protein: CASSLNGGRIYEQFF. The rearrangement joins TRBV7-3 to TRBJ2-1; weak D call: TRBD2 (7 bases). The CDR3 has 15 residues. V lost 1 base and J lost 8, with 15 bases in between. Germline V gene sequence: CDR1 SGHTA, CDR2 FQGTGA.

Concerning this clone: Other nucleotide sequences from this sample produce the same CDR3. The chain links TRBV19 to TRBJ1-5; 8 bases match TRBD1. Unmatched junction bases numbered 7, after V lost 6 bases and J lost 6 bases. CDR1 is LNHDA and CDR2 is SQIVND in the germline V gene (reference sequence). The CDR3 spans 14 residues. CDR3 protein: CASRPQGAGQPQHF. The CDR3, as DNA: TGTGCCAGTAGACCCCAGGGGGCCGGTCAGCCCCAGCATTTT.

Here the CDR3 reads CASSPGQGLNTEAFF. CDR3 DNA sequence: TGCGCCAGCAGCCCGGGACAGGGCCTGAACACTGAAGCTTTCTTT. The rearrangement joins TRBV5-1 to TRBJ1-1; 9 bases are shared with TRBD1. Germline assignment: CDR1 SGHRS and CDR2 YFSETQ. This CDR3 spans 15 amino acids. The J segment lost 0 bases and the V segment lost 4 bases, leaving 4 bases of the junction unmatched. Complete variable domain (other parts from reference TRBV5-1 and TRBJ1-1): KAGVTQTPRYLIKTRGQQVTLSCSPISGHRSVSWYQQTPGQGLQFLFEYFSETQRNKGNFPGRFSGRQFSNSRSEMNVSTLELGDSALYLCASSPGQGLNTEAFFGQGTRLTVV.

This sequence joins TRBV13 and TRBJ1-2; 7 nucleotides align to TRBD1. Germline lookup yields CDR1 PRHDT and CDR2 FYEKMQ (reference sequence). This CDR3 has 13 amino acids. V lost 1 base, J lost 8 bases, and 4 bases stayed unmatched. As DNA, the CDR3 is TGTGCCAGCAGCTTAGCAGGGGGATACGGCTACACCTTC. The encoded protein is CASSLAGGYGYTF.

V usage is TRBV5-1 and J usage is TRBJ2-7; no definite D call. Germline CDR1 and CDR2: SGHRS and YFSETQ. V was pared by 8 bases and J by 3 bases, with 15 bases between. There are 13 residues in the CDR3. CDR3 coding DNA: TGCGCCAGTCGCCCGCGCCCCGGCTACGAGCAGTACTTC. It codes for CASRPRPGYEQYF.

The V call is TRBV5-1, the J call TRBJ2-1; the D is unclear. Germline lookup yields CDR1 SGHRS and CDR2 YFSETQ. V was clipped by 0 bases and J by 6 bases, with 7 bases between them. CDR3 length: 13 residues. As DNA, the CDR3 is TGCGCCAGCAGCTTGGGAGATGCCAATGAGCAGTTCTTC. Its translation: CASSLGDANEQFF.

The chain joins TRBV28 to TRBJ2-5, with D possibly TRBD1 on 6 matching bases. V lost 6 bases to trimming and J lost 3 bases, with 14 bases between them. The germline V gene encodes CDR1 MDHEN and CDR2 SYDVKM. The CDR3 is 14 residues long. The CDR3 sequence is CASSPPGQKETQYF. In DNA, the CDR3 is TGTGCCAGCAGCCCTCCGGGACAAAAAGAGACCCAGTACTTC.

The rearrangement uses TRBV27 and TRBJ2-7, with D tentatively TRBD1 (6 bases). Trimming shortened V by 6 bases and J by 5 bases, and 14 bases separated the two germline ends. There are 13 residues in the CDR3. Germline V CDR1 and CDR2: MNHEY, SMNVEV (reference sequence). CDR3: CASSWDTRDEQYF. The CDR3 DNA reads TGTGCCAGCAGCTGGGACACAAGGGACGAGCAGTACTTC.

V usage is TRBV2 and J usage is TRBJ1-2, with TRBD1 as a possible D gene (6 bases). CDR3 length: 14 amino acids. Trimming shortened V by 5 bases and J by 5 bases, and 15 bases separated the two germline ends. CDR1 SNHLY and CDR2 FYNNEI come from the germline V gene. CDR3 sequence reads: CASSQKQGVYGYTF. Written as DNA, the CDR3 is TGTGCCAGCAGTCAAAAACAGGGTGTGTATGGCTACACCTTC.

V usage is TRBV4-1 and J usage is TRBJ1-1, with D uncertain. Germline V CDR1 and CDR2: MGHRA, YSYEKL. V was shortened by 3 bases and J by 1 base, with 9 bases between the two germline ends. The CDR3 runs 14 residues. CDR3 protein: CASSQIERNTEAFF. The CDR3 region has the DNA TGCGCCAGCAGCCAGATCGAGAGGAACACTGAAGCTTTCTTT.

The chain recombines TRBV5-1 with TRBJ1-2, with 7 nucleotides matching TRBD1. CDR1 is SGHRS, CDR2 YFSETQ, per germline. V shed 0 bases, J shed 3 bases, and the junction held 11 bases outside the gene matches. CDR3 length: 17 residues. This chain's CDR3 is CASSLEAGGLSYYGYTF. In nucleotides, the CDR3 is TGCGCCAGCAGCTTGGAGGCAGGGGGTCTCTCTTACTATGGCTACACCTTC.